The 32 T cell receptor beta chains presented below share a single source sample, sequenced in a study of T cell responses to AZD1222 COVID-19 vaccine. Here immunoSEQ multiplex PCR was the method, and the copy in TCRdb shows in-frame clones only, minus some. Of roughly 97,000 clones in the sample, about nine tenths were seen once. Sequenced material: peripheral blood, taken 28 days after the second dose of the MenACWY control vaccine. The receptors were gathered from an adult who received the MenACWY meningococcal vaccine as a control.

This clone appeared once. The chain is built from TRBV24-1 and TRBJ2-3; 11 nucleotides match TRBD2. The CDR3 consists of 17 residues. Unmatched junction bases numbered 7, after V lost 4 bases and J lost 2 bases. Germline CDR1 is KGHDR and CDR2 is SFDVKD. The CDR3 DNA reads TGTGCCACCAGTGAAACCGGGACTAGCGGACCCACAGATACGCAGTATTTT. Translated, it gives CATSETGTSGPTDTQYF.

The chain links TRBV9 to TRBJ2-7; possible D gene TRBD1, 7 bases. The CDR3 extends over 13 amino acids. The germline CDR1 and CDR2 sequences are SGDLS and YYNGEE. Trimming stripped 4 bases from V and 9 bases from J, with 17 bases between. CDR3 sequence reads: CASSLTGTGGQYF. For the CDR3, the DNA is TGTGCCAGCAGCCTGACAGGGACTGGCGGGCAGTACTTC.

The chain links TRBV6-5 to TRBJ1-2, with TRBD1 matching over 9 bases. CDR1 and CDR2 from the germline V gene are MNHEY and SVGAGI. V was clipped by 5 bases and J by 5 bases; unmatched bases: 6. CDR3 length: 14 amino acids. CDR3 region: CASSLTGGEYGYTF. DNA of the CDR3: TGTGCCAGCAGTCTAACAGGGGGCGAATATGGCTACACCTTC.

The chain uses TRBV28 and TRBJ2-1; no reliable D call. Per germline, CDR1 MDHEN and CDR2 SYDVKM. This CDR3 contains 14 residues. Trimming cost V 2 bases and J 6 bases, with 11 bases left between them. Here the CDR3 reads CASSLMAVTNEQFF. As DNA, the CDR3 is TGTGCCAGCAGTTTAATGGCGGTAACCAATGAGCAGTTCTTC.

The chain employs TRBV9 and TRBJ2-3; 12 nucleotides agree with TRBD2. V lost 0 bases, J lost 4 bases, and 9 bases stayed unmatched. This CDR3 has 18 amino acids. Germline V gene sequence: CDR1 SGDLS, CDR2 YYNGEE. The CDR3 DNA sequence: TGTGCCAGCAGCGTAGACCCTAGCGGGGGGGCCCAGGCAGATACGCAGTATTTT. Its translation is CASSVDPSGGAQADTQYF.

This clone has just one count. The CDR3 region has the DNA TGTGCCTGGAGTGTTTCCCGCGATTCACCCCTCCACTTT. This translates into CAWSVSRDSPLHF. The gene calls are TRBV30 and TRBJ1-6; D unresolved. The CDR3 sequence is 13 residues long. The V and J ends lost 0 bases and 8 bases respectively, with 8 bases between them. Per the germline V gene, CDR1 is GTSNPN and CDR2 is SVGIG (reference sequence).

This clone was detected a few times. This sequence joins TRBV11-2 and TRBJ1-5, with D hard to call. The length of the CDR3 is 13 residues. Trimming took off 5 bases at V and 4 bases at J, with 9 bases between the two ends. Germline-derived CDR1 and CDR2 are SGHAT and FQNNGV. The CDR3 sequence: CASSAEVNQPQHF. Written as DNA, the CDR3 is TGTGCCAGCAGCGCAGAGGTGAATCAGCCCCAGCATTTT.

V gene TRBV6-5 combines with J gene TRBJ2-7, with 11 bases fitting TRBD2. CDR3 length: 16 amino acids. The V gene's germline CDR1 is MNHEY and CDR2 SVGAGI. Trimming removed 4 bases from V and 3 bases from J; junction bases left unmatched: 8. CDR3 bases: TGTGCCAGCAGTTCAAGACTAGCGGGGAAGGTCTACGAGCAGTACTTC. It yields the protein CASSSRLAGKVYEQYF.

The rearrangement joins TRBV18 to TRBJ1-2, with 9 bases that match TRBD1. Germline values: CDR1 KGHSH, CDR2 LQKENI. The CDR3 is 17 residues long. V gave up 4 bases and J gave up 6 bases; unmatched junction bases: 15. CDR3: CASSRVKGNRGRDGYTF. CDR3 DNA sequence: TGTGCCAGCTCACGCGTAAAAGGGAACAGGGGGCGCGATGGCTACACCTTC.

The CDR3: CASSPTRRPVGEQYF. The CDR3 coding sequence is TGCGCCAGCAGCCCCACGAGAAGGCCAGTGGGGGAGCAGTACTTC. This sequence joins TRBV5-1 and TRBJ2-7; D unclear. The V gene's germline CDR1 is SGHRS and CDR2 YFSETQ. CDR3 length: 15 amino acids. With 4 bases removed from V and 7 bases from J, the gap between germline ends came to 21 bases. Full variable domain (rest looked up from reference TRBV5-1 and TRBJ2-7): KAGVTQTPRYLIKTRGQQVTLSCSPISGHRSVSWYQQTPGQGLQFLFEYFSETQRNKGNFPGRFSGRQFSNSRSEMNVSTLELGDSALYLCASSPTRRPVGEQYFGPGTRLTVT.

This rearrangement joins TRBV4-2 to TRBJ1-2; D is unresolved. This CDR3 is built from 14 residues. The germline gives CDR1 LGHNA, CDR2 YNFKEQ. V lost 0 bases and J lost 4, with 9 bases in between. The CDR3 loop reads CASSQEADVYGYTF. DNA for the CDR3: TGTGCCAGCAGCCAAGAGGCAGATGTCTATGGCTACACCTTC.

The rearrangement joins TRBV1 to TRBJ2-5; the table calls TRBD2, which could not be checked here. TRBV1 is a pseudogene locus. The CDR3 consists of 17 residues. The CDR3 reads CTSSQGTGLAKKETQYF. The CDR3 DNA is TGCACCAGCAGCCAAGGGACGGGACTAGCGAAAAAAGAGACCCAGTACTTC.

CDR3 residues: CASSTNRVSGELFF. For the CDR3, the DNA is TGTGCCAGCAGTACGAACAGGGTCAGCGGGGAGCTGTTTTTT. The chain employs TRBV6-1 and TRBJ2-2; a possible D gene is TRBD1 (6 bases). The germline V gene has CDR1 MNHNS and CDR2 SASEGT. The CDR3 is 14 amino acids. The V and J ends lost 5 bases and 7 bases respectively, with 14 bases between them.

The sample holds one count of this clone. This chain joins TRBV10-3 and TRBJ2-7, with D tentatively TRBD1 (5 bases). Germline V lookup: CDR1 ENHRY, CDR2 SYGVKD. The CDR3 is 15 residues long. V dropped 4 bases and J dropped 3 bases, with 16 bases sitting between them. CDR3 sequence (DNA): TGTGCCATCAGTGTCTTCCAGGGCAGATACTACGAGCAGTACTTC. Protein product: CAISVFQGRYYEQYF.

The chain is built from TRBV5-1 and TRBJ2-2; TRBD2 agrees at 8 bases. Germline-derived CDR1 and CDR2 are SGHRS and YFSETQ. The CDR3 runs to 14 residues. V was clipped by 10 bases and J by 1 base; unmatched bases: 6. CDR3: CASREGLNTGELFF. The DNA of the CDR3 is TGCGCCTCCCGGGAGGGGCTGAACACCGGGGAGCTGTTTTTT.

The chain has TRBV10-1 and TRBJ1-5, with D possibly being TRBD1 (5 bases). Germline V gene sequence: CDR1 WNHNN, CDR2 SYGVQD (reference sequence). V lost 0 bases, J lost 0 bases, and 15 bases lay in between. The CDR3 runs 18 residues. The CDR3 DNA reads TGCGCCAGCAGTGAGTCGACAGAATACGGGTATAGCAATCAGCCCCAGCATTTT. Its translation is CASSESTEYGYSNQPQHF.

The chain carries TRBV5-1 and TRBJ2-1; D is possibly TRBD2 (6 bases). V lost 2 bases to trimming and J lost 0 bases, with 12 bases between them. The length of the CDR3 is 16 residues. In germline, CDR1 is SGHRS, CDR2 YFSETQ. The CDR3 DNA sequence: TGCGCCAGCAGCTTACTGAGCGGGCCCTCCTACAATGAGCAGTTCTTC. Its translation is CASSLLSGPSYNEQFF. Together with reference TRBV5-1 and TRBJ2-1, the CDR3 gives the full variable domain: KAGVTQTPRYLIKTRGQQVTLSCSPISGHRSVSWYQQTPGQGLQFLFEYFSETQRNKGNFPGRFSGRQFSNSRSEMNVSTLELGDSALYLCASSLLSGPSYNEQFFGPGTRLTVL.

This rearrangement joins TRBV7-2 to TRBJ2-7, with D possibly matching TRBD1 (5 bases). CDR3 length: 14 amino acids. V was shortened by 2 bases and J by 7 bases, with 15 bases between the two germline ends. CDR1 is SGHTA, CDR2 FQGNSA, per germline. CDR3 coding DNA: TGTGCCAGCAGCTTAATCGGCAGGGATGGAGAGCAGTACTTC. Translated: CASSLIGRDGEQYF. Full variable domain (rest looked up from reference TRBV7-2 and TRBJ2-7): GAGVSQSPSNKVTEKGKDVELRCDPISGHTALYWYRQSLGQGLEFLIYFQGNSAPDKSGLPSDRFSAERTGGSVSTLTIQRTQQEDSAVYLCASSLIGRDGEQYFGPGTRLTVT.

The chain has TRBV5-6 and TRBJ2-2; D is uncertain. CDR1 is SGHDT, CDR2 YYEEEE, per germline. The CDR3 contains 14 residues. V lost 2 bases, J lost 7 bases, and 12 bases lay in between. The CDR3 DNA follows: TGTGCCAGCAGCTTCGGGCGTTTGCGCGGGGAGCTGTTTTTT. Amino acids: CASSFGRLRGELFF.

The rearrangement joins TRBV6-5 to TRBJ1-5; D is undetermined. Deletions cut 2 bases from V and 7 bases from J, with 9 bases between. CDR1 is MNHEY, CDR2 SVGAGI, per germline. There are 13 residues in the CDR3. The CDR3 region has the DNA TGTGCCAGCAGTTACGATGGGCAGCAGCCCCAGCATTTT. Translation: CASSYDGQQPQHF.

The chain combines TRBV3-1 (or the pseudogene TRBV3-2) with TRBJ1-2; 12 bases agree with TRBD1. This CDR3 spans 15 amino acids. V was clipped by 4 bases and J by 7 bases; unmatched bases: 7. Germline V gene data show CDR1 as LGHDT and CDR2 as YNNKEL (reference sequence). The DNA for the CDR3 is TGTGCCAGCAGCCTATGGGACAGGGGGCACTTTGGCTACACCTTC. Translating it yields CASSLWDRGHFGYTF.

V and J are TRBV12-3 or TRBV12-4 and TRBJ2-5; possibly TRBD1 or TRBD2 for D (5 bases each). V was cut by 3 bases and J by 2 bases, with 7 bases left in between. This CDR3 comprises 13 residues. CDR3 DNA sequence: TGTGCCAGCAGTTTTGGGGGACAAGAGACCCAGTACTTC. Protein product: CASSFGGQETQYF.

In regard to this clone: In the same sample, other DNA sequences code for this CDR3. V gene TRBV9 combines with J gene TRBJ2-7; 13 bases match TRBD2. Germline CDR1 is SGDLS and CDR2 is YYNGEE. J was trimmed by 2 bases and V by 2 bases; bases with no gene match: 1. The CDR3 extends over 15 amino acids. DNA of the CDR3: TGTGCCAGCAGCGTGGGACTAGCGGGGACCTACGAGCAGTACTTC. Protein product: CASSVGLAGTYEQYF.

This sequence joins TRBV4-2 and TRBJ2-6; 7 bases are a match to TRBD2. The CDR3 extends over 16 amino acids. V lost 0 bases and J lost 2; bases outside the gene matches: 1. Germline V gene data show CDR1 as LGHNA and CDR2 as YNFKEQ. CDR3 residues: CASSQDGGAGANVLTF. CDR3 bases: TGTGCCAGCAGCCAAGATGGGGGGGCTGGGGCCAACGTCCTGACTTTC.

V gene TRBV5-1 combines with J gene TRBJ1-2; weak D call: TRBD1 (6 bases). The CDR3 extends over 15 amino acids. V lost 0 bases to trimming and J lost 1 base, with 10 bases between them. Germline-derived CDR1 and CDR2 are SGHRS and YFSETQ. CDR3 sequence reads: CASSLALDSNYGYTF. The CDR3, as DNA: TGCGCCAGCAGCTTGGCATTGGACAGTAACTATGGCTACACCTTC.

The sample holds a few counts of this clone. The CDR3 DNA reads TGCGCCAGCAGCCCCGAACCAAATAGACCCGCCCCGCATACGCAGTATTTT. Translated, it gives CASSPEPNRPAPHTQYF. The V call is TRBV4-1, the J call TRBJ2-3; D gene unclear. Germline V lookup: CDR1 MGHRA, CDR2 YSYEKL. CDR3 length: 17 amino acids. V was pared by 4 bases and J by 7 bases, with 24 bases between.

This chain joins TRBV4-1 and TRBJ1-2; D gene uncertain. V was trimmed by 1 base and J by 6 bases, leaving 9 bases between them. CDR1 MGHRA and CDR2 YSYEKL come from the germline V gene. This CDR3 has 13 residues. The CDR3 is CASSQAGWDGYTF. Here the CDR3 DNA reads TGCGCCAGCAGCCAAGCTGGGTGGGATGGCTACACCTTC.

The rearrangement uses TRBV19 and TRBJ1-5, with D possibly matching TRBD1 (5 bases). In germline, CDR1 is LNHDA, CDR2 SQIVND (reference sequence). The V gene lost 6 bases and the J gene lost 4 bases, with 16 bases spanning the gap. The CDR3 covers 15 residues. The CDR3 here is CASRGPGLKNQPQHF. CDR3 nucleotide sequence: TGTGCCAGTAGAGGGCCAGGGCTAAAAAATCAGCCCCAGCATTTT.

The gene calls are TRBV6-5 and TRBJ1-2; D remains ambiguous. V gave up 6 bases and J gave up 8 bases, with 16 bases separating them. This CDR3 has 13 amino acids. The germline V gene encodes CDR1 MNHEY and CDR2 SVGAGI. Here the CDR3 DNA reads TGTGCCAGCAGACCCGACACGAGTCGGGGCTACACCTTC. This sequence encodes CASRPDTSRGYTF.

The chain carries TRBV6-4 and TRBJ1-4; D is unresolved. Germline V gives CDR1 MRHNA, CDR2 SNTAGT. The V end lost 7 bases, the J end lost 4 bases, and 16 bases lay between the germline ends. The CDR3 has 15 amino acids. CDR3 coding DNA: TGTGCCAGCACGAACGAGGACGGAGTTAATGAAAAACTGTTTTTT. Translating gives CASTNEDGVNEKLFF.

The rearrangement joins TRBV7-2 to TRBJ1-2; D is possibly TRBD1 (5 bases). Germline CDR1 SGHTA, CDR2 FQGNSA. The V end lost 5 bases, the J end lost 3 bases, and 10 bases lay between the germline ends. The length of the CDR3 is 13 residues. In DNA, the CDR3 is TGTGCCAGCAGCATCAGGGATCACTATGGCTACACCTTC. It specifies CASSIRDHYGYTF.

Here the CDR3 DNA reads TGTGCCAGCAGTCTCGGTTGGAGGGTGGGCAATCAGCCCCAGCATTTT. Its protein product is CASSLGWRVGNQPQHF. V is TRBV11-2 and J is TRBJ1-5; unclear D gene. V lost 6 bases and J lost 2, with 17 bases in between. The CDR3 loop spans 16 amino acids. Per the germline V gene, CDR1 is SGHAT and CDR2 is FQNNGV.